This T cell receptor beta chain was found in a study of T cells in Graves' hyperthyroidism and ophthalmopathy. Study outcomes and limitations: Blood also held most thyroid clonotypes expanded beyond 0.001. The model's output predicted ophthalmopathy at a median of about 6.5 months prior to onset.

CDR1 and CDR2 (germline): SGHTA, FQGTGA. This CDR3 is 16 amino acids long. The V gene end was trimmed by 1 base and the J gene end by 3 bases; junction bases not matched to a gene: 5. Amplification of TCR beta CDR3 regions used RNA as the template. HTBI primers were the set used in a first-round RT-PCR of the TCR CDR3. From the multiplex PCR reads, TCRdb called clonotypes with MiXCR, one entry per CDR3 protein. The repertoire holds about 580,000 distinct CDR3 sequences, with approximately 44% as singletons. This clonotype came up many times. Its antigen is not identified. The sequenced sample consisted of peripheral blood or thyroid tissue (not recorded which). This sequence joins TRBV7-3 and TRBJ1-1; 10 bases are shared with TRBD1. This TCR was sampled from a woman aged 18-30 years with Graves' hyperthyroidism. The CDR3 DNA follows: TGTGCCAGCAGCTTAATCCCCGGGACAGGGGACACTGAAGCTTTCTTT. The encoded protein is CASSLIPGTGDTEAFF.